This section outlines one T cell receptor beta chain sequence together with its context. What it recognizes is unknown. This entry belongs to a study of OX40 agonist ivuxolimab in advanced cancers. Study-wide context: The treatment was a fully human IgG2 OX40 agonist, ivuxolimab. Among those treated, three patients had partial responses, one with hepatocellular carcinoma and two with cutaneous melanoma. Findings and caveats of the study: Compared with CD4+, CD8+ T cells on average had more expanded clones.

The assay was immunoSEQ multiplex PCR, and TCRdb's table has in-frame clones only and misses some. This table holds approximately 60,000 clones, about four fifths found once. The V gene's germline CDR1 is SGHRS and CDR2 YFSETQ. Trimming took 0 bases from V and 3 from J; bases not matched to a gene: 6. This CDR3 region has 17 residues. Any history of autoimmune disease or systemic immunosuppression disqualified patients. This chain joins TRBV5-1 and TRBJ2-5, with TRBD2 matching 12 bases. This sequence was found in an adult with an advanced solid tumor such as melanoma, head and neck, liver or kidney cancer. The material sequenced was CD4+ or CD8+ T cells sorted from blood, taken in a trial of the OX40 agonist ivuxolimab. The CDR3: CASSLVLAGGPEETQYF. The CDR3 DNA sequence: TGCGCCAGCAGCTTGGTTCTAGCGGGAGGGCCGGAAGAGACCCAGTACTTC.